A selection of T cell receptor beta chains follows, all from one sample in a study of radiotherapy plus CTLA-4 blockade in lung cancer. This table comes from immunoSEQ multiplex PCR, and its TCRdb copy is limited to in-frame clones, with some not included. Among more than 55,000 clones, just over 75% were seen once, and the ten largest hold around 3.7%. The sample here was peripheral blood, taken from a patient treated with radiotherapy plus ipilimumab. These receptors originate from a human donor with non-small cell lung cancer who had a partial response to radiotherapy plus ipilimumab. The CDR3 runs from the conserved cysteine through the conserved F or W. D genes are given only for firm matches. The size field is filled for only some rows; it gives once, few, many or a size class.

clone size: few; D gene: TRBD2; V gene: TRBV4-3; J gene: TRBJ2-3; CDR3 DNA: TGCGCCAGCAGCCGAAGACTAGCGGGGGCGGAGGATACGCAGTATTTT; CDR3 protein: CASSRRLAGAEDTQYF
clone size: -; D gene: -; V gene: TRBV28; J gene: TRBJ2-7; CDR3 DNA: TGTGCCAGCGCCCCGTGGGGACTCTCCTACGAGCAGTACTTC; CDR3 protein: CASAPWGLSYEQYF
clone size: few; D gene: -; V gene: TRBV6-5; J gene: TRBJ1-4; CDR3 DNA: TGTGCCAGCAGTTACCGAAGGAGGATTAATGAAAAACTGTTTTTT; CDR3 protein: CASSYRRRINEKLFF
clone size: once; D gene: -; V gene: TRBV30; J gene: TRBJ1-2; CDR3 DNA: TGTGCCTGGAGCCCCGGAACAGGGAACTATGGCTACACCTTC; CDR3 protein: CAWSPGTGNYGYTF
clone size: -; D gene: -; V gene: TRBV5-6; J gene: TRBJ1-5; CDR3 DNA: TGTGCCAGCAGCTTGGGGCTTAATCAGCCCCAGCATTTT; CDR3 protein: CASSLGLNQPQHF
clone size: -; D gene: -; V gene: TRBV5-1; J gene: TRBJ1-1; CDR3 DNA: TGCGCCAGCAGCTTGCCTGGACTGGGCAGAGCGATGAACACTGAAGCTTTCTTT; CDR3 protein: CASSLPGLGRAMNTEAFF
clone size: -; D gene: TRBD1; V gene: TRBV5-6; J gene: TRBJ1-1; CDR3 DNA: TGTGCCAGCAGCTTGACATCCAGGGGGCTACCTAACACTGAAGCTTTCTTT; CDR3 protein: CASSLTSRGLPNTEAFF
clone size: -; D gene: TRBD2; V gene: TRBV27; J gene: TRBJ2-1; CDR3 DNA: TGTGCCAGCAGACGACTAGCGGGGGGGTACAATGAGCAGTTCTTC; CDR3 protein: CASRRLAGGYNEQFF
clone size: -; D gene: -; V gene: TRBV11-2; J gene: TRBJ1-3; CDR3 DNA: TGTGCCAGCAGCTTAGAACAGGTCCTCTCTGGAAACACCATATATTTT; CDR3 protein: CASSLEQVLSGNTIYF
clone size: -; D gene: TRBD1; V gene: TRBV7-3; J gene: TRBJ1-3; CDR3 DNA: TGTGCCAGCAGCGTGACAGGGGGGCCTGGAAACACCATATATTTT; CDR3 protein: CASSVTGGPGNTIYF
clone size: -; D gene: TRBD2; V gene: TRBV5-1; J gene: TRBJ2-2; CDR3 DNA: TGCGCCAGCGGCCCTAGCGGGGGGGCCGTCACCGGGGAGCTGTTTTTT; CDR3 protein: CASGPSGGAVTGELFF
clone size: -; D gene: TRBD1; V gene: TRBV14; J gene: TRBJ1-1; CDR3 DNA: TGTGCCAGCAGCCCCCGGACAGGGATGGGTACTGAAGCTTTCTTT; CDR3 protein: CASSPRTGMGTEAFF
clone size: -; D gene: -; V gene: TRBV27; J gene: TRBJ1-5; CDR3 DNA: TGTGCCAGCACGCCAACGGGGGGCGCGAATCAGCCCCAGCATTTT; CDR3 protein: CASTPTGGANQPQHF
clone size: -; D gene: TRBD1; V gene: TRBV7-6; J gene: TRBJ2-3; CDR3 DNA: TGTGCCAGCAGCTTACCCTCAGGGGGCCAGGGCACAGATACGCAGTATTTT; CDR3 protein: CASSLPSGGQGTDTQYF
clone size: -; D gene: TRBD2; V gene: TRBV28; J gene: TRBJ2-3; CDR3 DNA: TGTGCCACCGCTAGAGCGGGGGGTCCGAATACGCAGTATTTT; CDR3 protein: CATARAGGPNTQYF
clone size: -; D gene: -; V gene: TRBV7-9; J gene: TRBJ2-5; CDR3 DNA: TGTGCCAGCAGCTTAGCGGGGGCCGCGGTGGCCCAGTACTTC; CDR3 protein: CASSLAGAAVAQYF
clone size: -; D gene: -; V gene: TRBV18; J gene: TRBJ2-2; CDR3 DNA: TGTGCCAGCTCACCACTAATTAAGACAGAGAACACCGGGGAGCTGTTTTTT; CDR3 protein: CASSPLIKTENTGELFF
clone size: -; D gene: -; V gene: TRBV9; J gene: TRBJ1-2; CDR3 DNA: TGTGCCAGCAGCGTAGCTGCGGGGACCGGCTACACCTTC; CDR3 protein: CASSVAAGTGYTF
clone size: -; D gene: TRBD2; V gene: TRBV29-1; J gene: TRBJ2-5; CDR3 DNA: TGCAGCGTTTTCGGGGCTAGCGGGGGTTCCCAAGAGACCCAGTACTTC; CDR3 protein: CSVFGASGGSQETQYF
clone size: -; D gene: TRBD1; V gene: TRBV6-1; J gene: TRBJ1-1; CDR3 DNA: TGTGCCAGCAGTGAAGGGACAGGGTGGGGCACTGAAGCTTTCTTT; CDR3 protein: CASSEGTGWGTEAFF
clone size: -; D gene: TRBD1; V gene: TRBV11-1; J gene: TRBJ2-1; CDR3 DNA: TGTGCCAGCAGCTTAGAGCAGGGGGCAAGCAATGAGCAGTTCTTC; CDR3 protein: CASSLEQGASNEQFF
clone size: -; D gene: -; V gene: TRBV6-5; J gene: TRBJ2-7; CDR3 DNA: TGTGCCACCCTGGACGGGTTATGGACTTACGAGCAGTACTTC; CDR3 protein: CATLDGLWTYEQYF
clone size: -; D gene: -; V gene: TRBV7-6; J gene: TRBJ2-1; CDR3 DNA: TGTGCCAGCAGACTTTGGGCGGGCGGGGGCCGATTTAGGTCAAATGAGCAGTTCTTC; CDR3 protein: CASRLWAGGGRFRSNEQFF
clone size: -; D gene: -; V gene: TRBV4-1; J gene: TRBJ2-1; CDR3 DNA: TGCGCCAGCAGCCAAGCAGACAAGTCAGAGCAGTTCTTC; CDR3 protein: CASSQADKSEQFF
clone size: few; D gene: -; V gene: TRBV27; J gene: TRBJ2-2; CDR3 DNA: TGTGCCAGCAGTAAGGGAGACCGCGGGGAGCTGTTTTTT; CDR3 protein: CASSKGDRGELFF
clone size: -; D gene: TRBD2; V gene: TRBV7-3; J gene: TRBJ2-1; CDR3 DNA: TGTGCCAGCAGCCCCTCGACTAGCGGGGCTTACAATGAGCAGTTCTTC; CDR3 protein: CASSPSTSGAYNEQFF
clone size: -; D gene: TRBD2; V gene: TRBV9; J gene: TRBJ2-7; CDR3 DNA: TGTGCCAGCAGCGATCGACTAGCGGGGGACGAGCAGTACTTC; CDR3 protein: CASSDRLAGDEQYF
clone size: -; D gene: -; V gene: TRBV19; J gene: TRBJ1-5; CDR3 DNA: TGTGCCAGTAGTAGGCAGGGCGGCAATCAGCCCCAGCATTTT; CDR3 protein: CASSRQGGNQPQHF
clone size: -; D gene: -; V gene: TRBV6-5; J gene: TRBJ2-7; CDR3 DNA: TGTGCCAGCAGGGTCAAGGACACTCTGGACGAGCAGTACTTC; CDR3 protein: CASRVKDTLDEQYF
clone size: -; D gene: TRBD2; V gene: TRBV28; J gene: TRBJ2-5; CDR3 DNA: TGTGCCAGCAGTTTCCGGGGGGGGCAAGAGACCCAGTACTTC; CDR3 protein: CASSFRGGQETQYF
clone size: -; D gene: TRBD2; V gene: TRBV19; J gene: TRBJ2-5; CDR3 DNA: TGTGCCAGTAGTCCTTCCTCAAGAGCGGGGGGACAAGAGACCCAGTACTTC; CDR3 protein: CASSPSSRAGGQETQYF
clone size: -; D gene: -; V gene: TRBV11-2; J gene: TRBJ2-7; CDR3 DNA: TGTGCCAGCAGCTCGCTGGGCGGGGTTATCTCGGACGAGCAGTACTTC; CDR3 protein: CASSSLGGVISDEQYF
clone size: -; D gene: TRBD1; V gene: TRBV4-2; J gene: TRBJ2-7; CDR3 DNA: TGTGCCAGCAGCCGAGGGACAGGCGACTCCTACGAGCAGTACTTC; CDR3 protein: CASSRGTGDSYEQYF
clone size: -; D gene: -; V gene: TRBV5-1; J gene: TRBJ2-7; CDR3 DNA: TGCGCCAGCAGCTTAACAGCAGCTAATCCTTACGGGCAGTACTTC; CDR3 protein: CASSLTAANPYGQYF
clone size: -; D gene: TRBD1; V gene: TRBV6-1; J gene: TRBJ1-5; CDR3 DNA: TGTGCCAGCAGGGGGACAGGGGGGCAGCCCCAGCATTTT; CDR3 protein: CASRGTGGQPQHF
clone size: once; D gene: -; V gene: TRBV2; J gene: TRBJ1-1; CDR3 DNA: TGTGCCAGCAGTGAATCGGGGGACCCTGAAGCTTTCTTT; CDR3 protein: CASSESGDPEAFF
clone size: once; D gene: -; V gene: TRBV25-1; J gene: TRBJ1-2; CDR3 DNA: TGTGCCAGCAGCGAATCCGGACAGAATGGCTACACCTTC; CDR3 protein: CASSESGQNGYTF
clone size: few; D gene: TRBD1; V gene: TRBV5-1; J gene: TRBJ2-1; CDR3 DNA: TGCGCCAGCAGCTTGGGGACAGGGGGAGATGAGCAGTTCTTC; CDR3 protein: CASSLGTGGDEQFF
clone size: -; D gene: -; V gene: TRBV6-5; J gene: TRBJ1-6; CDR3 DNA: TGTGCCAGCACCCCCGGGGGTTATAATTCACCCCTCCACTTT; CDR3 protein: CASTPGGYNSPLHF
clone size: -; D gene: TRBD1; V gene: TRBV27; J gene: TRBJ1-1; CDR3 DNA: TGTGCCAGCAGTTTCATAACAGGGGGGACGACTGAAGCTTTCTTT; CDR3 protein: CASSFITGGTTEAFF
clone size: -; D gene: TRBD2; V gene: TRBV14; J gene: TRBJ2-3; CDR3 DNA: TGTGCCAGCAGCCCTCTAGCGGGGGGCCCAGATACGCAGTATTTT; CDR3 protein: CASSPLAGGPDTQYF
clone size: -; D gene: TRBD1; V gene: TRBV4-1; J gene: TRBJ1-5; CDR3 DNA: TGCGCCAGCAGCCAAGTTGGACAGGGAGGCAATCAGCCCCAGCATTTT; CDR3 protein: CASSQVGQGGNQPQHF
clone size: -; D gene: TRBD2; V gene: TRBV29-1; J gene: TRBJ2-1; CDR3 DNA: TGCAGCGTTTATCCTAGCGGGGGGTACAATGAGCAGTTCTTC; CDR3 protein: CSVYPSGGYNEQFF
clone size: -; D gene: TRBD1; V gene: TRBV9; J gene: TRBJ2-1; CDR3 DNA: TGTGCCAGCAGCGCAGGGACAGGGGGCGCAGATGAGCAGTTCTTC; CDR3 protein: CASSAGTGGADEQFF
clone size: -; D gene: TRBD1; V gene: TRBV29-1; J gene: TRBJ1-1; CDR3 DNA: TGCAGCGTTGGAGGACAGGGGAACACTGAAGCTTTCTTT; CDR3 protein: CSVGGQGNTEAFF
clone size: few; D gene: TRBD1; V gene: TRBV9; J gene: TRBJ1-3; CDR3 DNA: TGTGCCAGCAGCCCTTCTACAGGGGGCGCGGGAAACACCATATATTTT; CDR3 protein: CASSPSTGGAGNTIYF
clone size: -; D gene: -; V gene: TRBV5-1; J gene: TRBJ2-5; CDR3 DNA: TGCGCCAGCAGCCCCGAGGAACTGACCCAGTACTTC; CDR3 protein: CASSPEELTQYF
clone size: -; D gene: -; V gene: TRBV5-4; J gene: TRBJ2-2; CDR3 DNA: TGTGCCAGCAGCCCCCTAAGTTCGGGTGGCACCGGGGAGCTGTTTTTT; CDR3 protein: CASSPLSSGGTGELFF
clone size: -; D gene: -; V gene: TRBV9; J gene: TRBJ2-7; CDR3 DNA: TGTGCCAGCAGCGGCGACTCTGTCGAGCAGTACTTC; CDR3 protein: CASSGDSVEQYF
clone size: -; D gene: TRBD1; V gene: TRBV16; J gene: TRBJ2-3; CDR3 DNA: TGTGCCAGCAGCCCTGACAGGGCCGGTACGCAGTATTTT; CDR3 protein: CASSPDRAGTQYF
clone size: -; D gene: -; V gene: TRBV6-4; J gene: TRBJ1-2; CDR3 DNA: TGTGCCAGCAGTGGCATGGGCCCACACGGAAAGACCTATGGCTACACCTTC; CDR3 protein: CASSGMGPHGKTYGYTF
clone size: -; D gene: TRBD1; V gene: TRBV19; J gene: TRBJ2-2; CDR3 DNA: TGTGCCAGCTTCCCATACAGGGGTGACACCGGGGAGCTGTTTTTT; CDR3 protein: CASFPYRGDTGELFF
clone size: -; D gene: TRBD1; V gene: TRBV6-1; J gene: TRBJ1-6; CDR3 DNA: TGTGCCAGCAGTGTCGCGGGACAGGGGAATTCACCCCTCCACTTT; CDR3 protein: CASSVAGQGNSPLHF